This T cell receptor beta chain was captured by sequencing in a study of OX40 agonist ivuxolimab in advanced cancers. For the study at large: The diagnoses of dose-escalation patients were hepatocellular carcinoma, melanoma, renal cell or head and neck cancer. One patient with hepatocellular carcinoma and two with cutaneous melanoma, three in all, had partial responses. Study conclusions and caveats: Undetermined was the antigen specificity of the expanded peripheral T cells.

With regard to this clone: What it binds is not known.

Measured with immunoSEQ multiplex PCR; TCRdb has only the in-frame clones, and not every one. The sample contains around 30,000 clones, roughly 80% of which appear only once. The sequence was collected from an adult with an advanced solid tumor such as melanoma, head and neck, liver or kidney cancer. The sequencing here drew on CD4+ or CD8+ T cells sorted from blood, taken in a trial of the OX40 agonist ivuxolimab.

The CDR3: CASSFLAEETQYF. In DNA form, the CDR3 reads TGTGCCAGCAGTTTTCTTGCGGAAGAGACCCAGTACTTC. The rearrangement links TRBV27 to TRBJ2-5; no clear D gene. CDR3 length: 13 amino acids. Per germline, CDR1 MNHEY and CDR2 SMNVEV (reference sequence). Trimming left V 3 bases short and J 3 bases short, with 8 bases between.